This is a list of T cell receptor beta chains from one sample in a study of OX40 agonist ivuxolimab in advanced cancers. TCRdb's copy holds only in-frame clones and misses some; the assay was immunoSEQ multiplex PCR. This sample has approximately 57,000 clones; more than 80% occur once, and the top ten carry 3% to 3.5%. The sample was CD4+ or CD8+ T cells sorted from blood, taken in a trial of the OX40 agonist ivuxolimab. All receptors come from an adult with an advanced solid tumor such as melanoma, head and neck, liver or kidney cancer. Both conserved end residues are trimmed from each CDR3. Each record gives: V gene, CDR3 protein.

TRBV7-9,AIGSLPYEQY
TRBV4-1,ASSQAGTGGYEQY
TRBV5-1,ASSLRTGPNEKLF
TRBV18,ASSPGTEKIYGYT
TRBV19,ASRQGQGNEKLF
TRBV2,ASRIAETQETQY
TRBV28,ASTPGTSGLEQY
TRBV6-5,ASRGGGFTEAF
TRBV7-9,ASSLAQGRTEAF
TRBV28,ASSQTGFGYEQY
TRBV11-2,ASSPLSGGNTNTIY
TRBV7-3,ASSIGPDGEQF
TRBV2,ASSGFRDRFMLRGYT
TRBV19,ASRTGGAGQPQH
TRBV5-1,ASSHRGTTTGATNEKLF
TRBV6-5,ASSSGFNTGELF
TRBV19,ASRPLTVARSKLF
TRBV19,ASSPSYGELF
TRBV29-1,SVRSGIFTEAF
TRBV7-2,ASSSQGGSYNEQF
TRBV7-8,ASRPSMGYGYT
TRBV6-6,ASSYDPGGYGYT
TRBV28,ASSLPSYNEQF
TRBV19,ASNRLPGGANEQF
TRBV30,AWSVENYGYT
TRBV30,AWTPDRAFGQPQH
TRBV7-9,ASSLAGGPGDEQF
TRBV30,AWRHTNGGYT
TRBV19,ATRMTSSYEQY
TRBV19,ASRGTGAANEQF
TRBV6-5,ASRRTQTGYGYT
TRBV9,ASSPARASYEQY
TRBV28,ASSFRRDTEAF
TRBV28,ASSLDRVGTGELF
TRBV28,ASSQPPGEQY
TRBV11-1,ASSRGNQETQY
TRBV28,ASTPDSSRGGYT
TRBV9,ASSFGLAGGSGELF
TRBV6-1,ASSEPRTSGRQTQY
TRBV2,ASSERSGANGELF
TRBV10-3,AISRDRAEKLF
TRBV5-1,ASSPGTSGVGEQF
TRBV28,ASSLFRGMNNQPQH
TRBV4-2,ASSQGDTSYEQY
TRBV13,ASSSRLGGLGDSYTQY
TRBV18,ASSPISDTQY
TRBV6-5,ASKASYGAEQF
TRBV7-8,ASSFTTGATNTEAF
TRBV6-1,ASSEASGFQPQH
TRBV5-1,ASSLGQDTEAF
TRBV5-6,ASTPRGLRRTEAF
TRBV5-1,ASSRGTVVNTEAF
TRBV4-2,ASSQGYKGRSRNTEAF
TRBV5-1,ASSLVVGAEAF
TRBV15,ATSSVRGGGELF
TRBV6-5,ASKFRGNTEAF
TRBV27,ASSQITTSRPTDTQY
TRBV28,ASRIPGRNEQY
TRBV19,ASSTDRHGGSGTEAF
TRBV5-1,ASSKPDRDKVVYEQY